One T cell receptor beta chain is described in this entry. Based on its abundance in the sample, this clonotype is large (0.1 to 1%). It has no known antigen specificity. The sample holds no much larger clone one base away, and base qualities are not on file. These data are taken from a study of precursors of human CD4 cytotoxic T cells (dated by TCRdb to the late 2010s). Context from the whole study: The bulk TCR-seq analysis covered CD4+ memory subsets from approximately 15 donors in total. TCR-seq analysis of over 11 donors yielded TCRalpha and TCRbeta chain sequences (table S7).

According to the germline V gene (reference sequence), CDR1 reads DFQATT and CDR2 reads SNEGSKA. V lost 5 bases and J lost 0 bases; the stretch between them is 11 bases long. The CDR3 runs 14 residues from the cysteine to the phenylalanine. The CDR3 DNA has 42 bases and is translated from base 1. Results the study describes overall, beyond this receptor: A bigger share of IL-7Rhigh TEMRA clonotypes consisted of expanded effector clonotypes than was the case for TEM or TCM clonotypes. Only about 95% of the 14 donors were included in some of the bulk TCR-seq comparisons, which suggests that not every subset was available for every donor. Compared with TCM and TEM subsets, the IL-7Rhigh and IL-7R- TEMRA subsets had more restricted TCR repertoires, with lower diversity and more expanded clonotypes. The authors noted that a human observational design cannot definitively establish the direction of differentiation between precursor and effector cells.

To test whether a precursor-effector relationship exists among CD4 cytotoxic T cells, bulk UMI-based TCR sequencing was run on four sorted CD4+ memory subsets: TCM, TEM, IL-7Rhigh TEMRA, and IL-7R- TEMRA. Cells were obtained from peripheral blood mononuclear cells isolated from human blood. Instrument on record: Illumina MiSeq. Per the authors' processing: The Shannon-Wiener index, computed in VDJtools, was used to measure repertoire diversity. TCRbeta clonotypes with a clonotype frequency of at least 3 were defined as expanded. TCRdb's own reprocessing of the public reads used fastp at Q25 and MiXCR and kept productive beta chains. Rows matching on CDR3 protein sequence are summarized as one entry with the most common DNA and genes. These V and J calls rely on TCRdb rather than the paper's analysis. In this sample the table shows more than 600 distinct CDR3 sequences, roughly a fifth of which occur a single time. About 14% of the sample is in the top ten clones.

This sequence originates from a human donor in good health. The sequence joins TRBV20-1 to TRBJ2-1; confidence is insufficient to name the D gene. The sequencing input was memory CD4+ T cells from blood (PBMCs). The CDR3 sequence is CSARAPSSYNEQFF. The DNA reads as follows: TGCAGTGCTCGGGCGCCAAGCTCCTACAATGAGCAGTTCTTC.